This T cell receptor (beta chain) was recorded in a study of T cells in localized non-small cell lung cancer. Points from the study as a whole: A higher density of T cells in blood coincided with extended overall survival. Sequencing involved a lone tumor region, leaving heterogeneity possible. Tumor showed lower T cell clonality than uninvolved adjacent lung, where it was highest. Within adjacent lung there appeared a median 57 of the top 100 tumor clones.

Repertoires were generated with immunoSEQ multiplex PCR, while TCRdb's copy carries only in-frame clones and drops some. The sample includes about 40,000 clones, about four fifths of them seen just once. On this clone: What it recognizes is unknown.

V lost 4 bases and J 0 bases, leaving 5 bases between the germline ends. This CDR3 contains 13 residues. Looked up from germline, CDR1 is SGDLS and CDR2 is YYNGEE. The V gene is TRBV9, the J gene TRBJ1-3, with D uncertain. The origin of this receptor is a male donor aged 60 or older with stage II lung adenocarcinoma. The sequencing here drew on peripheral blood mononuclear cells, taken before any cancer treatment. The CDR3 region is CASSTDSGNTIYF. The CDR3 nucleotides read TGTGCCAGCAGCACAGACTCTGGAAACACCATATATTTT.